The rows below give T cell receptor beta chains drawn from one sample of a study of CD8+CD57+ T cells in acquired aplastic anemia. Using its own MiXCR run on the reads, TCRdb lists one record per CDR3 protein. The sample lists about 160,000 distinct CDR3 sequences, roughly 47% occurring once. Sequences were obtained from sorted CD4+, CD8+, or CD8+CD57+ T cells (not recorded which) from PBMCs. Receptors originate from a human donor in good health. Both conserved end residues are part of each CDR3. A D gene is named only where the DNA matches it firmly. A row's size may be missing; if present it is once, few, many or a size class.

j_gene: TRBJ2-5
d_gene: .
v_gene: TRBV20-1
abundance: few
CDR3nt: TGCAGTGCTGTGGGACGTGAAGAGACCCAGTACTTC
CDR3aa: CSAVGREETQYF

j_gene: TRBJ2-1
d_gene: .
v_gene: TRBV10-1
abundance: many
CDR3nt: TGCGCCAGCAGTGAGTCGAAAGGGGGGCGTAATGAGCAGTTCTTC
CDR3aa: CASSESKGGRNEQFF

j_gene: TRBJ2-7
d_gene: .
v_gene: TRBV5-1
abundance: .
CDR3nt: TGCGCCAGCAGCTTGGATGGGGACTACGAGCAGTACTTC
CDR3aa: CASSLDGDYEQYF

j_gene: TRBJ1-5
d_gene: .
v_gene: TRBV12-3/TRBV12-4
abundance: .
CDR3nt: TGTGCCAGCAGTTTGTACCCACCAGGGGAGGGCAATCAGCCCCAGCATTTT
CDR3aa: CASSLYPPGEGNQPQHF

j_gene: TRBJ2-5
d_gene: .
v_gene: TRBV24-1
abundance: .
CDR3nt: TGTGCCACCAGTGATACGGGGAGCCAAGAGACCCAGTACTTC
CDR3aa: CATSDTGSQETQYF

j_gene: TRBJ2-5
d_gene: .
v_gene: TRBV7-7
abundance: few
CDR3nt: TGTGCCAGCAGCACCGGTCGGGGGGAGACCCAGTACTTC
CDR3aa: CASSTGRGETQYF

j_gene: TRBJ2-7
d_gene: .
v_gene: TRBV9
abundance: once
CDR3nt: TGTGCCAGCAGTTTAGCGCAGCGCTACGAGCAGTACTTC
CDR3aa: CASSLAQRYEQYF

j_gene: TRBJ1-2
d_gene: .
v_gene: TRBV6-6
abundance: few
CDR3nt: TGTGCCAGCAGGTACCAATCAGGAGACTATGGCTACACCTTC
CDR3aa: CASRYQSGDYGYTF

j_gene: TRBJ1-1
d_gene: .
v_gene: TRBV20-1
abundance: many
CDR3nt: TGCAGTGCTAGCGACCCGAAGAAAGCTCTGAACACTGAAGCTTTCTTT
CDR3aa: CSASDPKKALNTEAFF

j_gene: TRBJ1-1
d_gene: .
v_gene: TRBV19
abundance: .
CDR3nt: TGTGCCAGTTTTCGGCCGCAGGGCACTGAAGCTTTCTTT
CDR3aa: CASFRPQGTEAFF

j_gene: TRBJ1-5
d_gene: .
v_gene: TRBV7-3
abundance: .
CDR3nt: TGTGCCAGCAGCTTAGGGAGGACCGCCCTGAATCAGCCCCAGCATTTT
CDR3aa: CASSLGRTALNQPQHF

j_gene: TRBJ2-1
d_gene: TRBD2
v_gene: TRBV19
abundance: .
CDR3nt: TGTGCCAGTAGGACGCGGGGGGTGATCAATGAGCAGTTCTTC
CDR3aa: CASRTRGVINEQFF

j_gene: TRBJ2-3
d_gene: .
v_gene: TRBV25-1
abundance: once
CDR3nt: TGTGCCAGCAGTGAATCTGGTTTGAGTAGCACAGATACGCAGTATTTT
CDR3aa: CASSESGLSSTDTQYF

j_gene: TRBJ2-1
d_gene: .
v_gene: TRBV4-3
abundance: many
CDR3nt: TGCGCCAGCAGCCAAGACTCAGGGAGGTTGGGGAATGAGCAGTTCTTC
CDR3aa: CASSQDSGRLGNEQFF

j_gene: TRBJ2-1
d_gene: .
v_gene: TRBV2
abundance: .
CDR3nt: TGTGCCAGCAGTGATCGGGGCCATGAGCAGTTCTTC
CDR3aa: CASSDRGHEQFF

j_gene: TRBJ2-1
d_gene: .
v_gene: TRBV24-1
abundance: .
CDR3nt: TGTGCCACCAGTGGCGGGAAGGGCGGACCATCCTACAATGAGCAGTTCTTC
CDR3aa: CATSGGKGGPSYNEQFF

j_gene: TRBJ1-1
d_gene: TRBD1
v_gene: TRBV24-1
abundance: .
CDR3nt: TGTGCTATCTCCCAAAAAGACAGGGCCGAAGCTTTCTTT
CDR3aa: CAISQKDRAEAFF

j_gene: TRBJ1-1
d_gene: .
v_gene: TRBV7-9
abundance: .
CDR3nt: TGTGCCAGCATGCGGAACACTGAAGCTTTCTTT
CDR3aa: CASMRNTEAFF

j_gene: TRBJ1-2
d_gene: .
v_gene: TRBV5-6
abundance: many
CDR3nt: TGTGCCAGCAGCTTGCCCCTCTATGGCTACACCTTC
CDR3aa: CASSLPLYGYTF

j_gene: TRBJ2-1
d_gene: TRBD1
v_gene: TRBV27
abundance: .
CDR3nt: TGTGCCAGCAGTTCGGGACAGGGGGCAGGGGAGCAGTTCTTC
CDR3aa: CASSSGQGAGEQFF

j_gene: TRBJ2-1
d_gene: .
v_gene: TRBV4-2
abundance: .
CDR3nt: TGTGCCAGCAGCCAAGAAGTGGGCCGGGGGTTCTACAATGAGCAGTTCTTC
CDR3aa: CASSQEVGRGFYNEQFF

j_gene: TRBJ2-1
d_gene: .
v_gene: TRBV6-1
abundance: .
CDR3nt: TGTGCCAGCAGTGGGCAGGGCGATGCCTACAATGAGCAGTTCTTC
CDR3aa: CASSGQGDAYNEQFF

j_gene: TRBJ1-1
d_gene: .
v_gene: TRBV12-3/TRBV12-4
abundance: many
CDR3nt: TGTGCCAGCAGGGGCACAGGGAATACTGAAGCTTTCTTT
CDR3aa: CASRGTGNTEAFF